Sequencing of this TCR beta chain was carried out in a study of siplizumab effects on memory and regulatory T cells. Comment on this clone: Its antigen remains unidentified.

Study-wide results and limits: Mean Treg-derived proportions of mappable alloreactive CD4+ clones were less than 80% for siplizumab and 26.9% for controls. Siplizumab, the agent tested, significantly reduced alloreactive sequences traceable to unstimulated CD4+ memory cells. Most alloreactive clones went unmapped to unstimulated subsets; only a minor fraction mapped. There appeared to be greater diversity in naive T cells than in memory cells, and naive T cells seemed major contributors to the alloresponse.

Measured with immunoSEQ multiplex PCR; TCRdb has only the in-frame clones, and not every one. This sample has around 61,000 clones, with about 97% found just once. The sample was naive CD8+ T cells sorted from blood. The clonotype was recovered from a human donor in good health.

The CDR3 spells CASSPGLAGAVYEQYF. For the CDR3, the DNA is TGCGCCAGCAGTCCCGGACTAGCGGGAGCCGTCTACGAGCAGTACTTC. The chain has TRBV4-1 and TRBJ2-7; TRBD2 aligns across 13 bases. CDR3 length: 16 residues. Germline CDR1 reads MGHRA; CDR2 reads YSYEKL. The junction had 8 bases not matched to a gene; V was cut back by 6 bases and J by 3 bases.